The rows below give T cell receptor beta chains drawn from one sample of a study of blood T cell repertoires in COVID-19. Sequencing used immunoSEQ multiplex PCR; TCRdb keeps in-frame clones, though not all of them. The sample consists of over 200,000 clones, 83% of them appearing once. Sequenced material: peripheral blood. These receptors were obtained from a woman between 40 and 55 years old with active or convalescent COVID-19. Both conserved end residues are part of each CDR3. Each record gives: J gene, D gene, V gene, clone size, CDR3 DNA, CDR3 protein. D genes are given only for firm matches. For some rows the clone size is stated as once, few or many, or as a class when expanded; others skip it.

TRBJ1-6	NA	TRBV5-4	NA	TGTGCCAGCAGCTTGGAAACAGGTTATAATTCACCCCTCCACTTT	CASSLETGYNSPLHF
TRBJ1-6	NA	TRBV30	many	TGTGCCTGGAATAGGGAGGGGATAAGCTCACCCCTCCACTTT	CAWNREGISSPLHF
TRBJ1-6	TRBD1	TRBV18	few	TGTGCCAGCTCGACCGGGACAGGGGCTCTAGATTCACCCCTCCACTTT	CASSTGTGALDSPLHF
TRBJ1-2	TRBD1	TRBV28	NA	TGTGCCAGCGAGATCGGGGACAGCAGTAACTATGGCTACACCTTC	CASEIGDSSNYGYTF
TRBJ1-4	TRBD1	TRBV27	NA	TGTGCCAGCAGATCGACAGGGAACGAAAAACTGTTTTTT	CASRSTGNEKLFF
TRBJ1-1	NA	TRBV28	NA	TGTGCCAGCAGTGCGGCAGACTACGCTGTCCTGAACACTGAAGCTTTCTTT	CASSAADYAVLNTEAFF
TRBJ2-2	NA	TRBV28	once	TGTGCCAGCAGTTTATTAATGTTCAGCGCGCGGACCGGGGAGCTGTTTTTT	CASSLLMFSARTGELFF
TRBJ1-5	NA	TRBV27	few	TGTGCCAGCAGTGTCAAGGGACTGCTGCGGCCCCAGCATTTT	CASSVKGLLRPQHF
TRBJ2-1	NA	TRBV7-9	NA	TGTGCCAGCAGCTTATCAGGGACTTTCTACAATGAGCAGTTCTTC	CASSLSGTFYNEQFF
TRBJ1-2	TRBD1	TRBV30	once	TGTGCCTGGTACGGACAGGGGTACTATGGCTACACCTTC	CAWYGQGYYGYTF
TRBJ1-1	NA	TRBV2	NA	TGTGCCAGCAGTGACGACAGATGGAACACTGAAGCTTTCTTT	CASSDDRWNTEAFF
TRBJ1-1	TRBD1	TRBV24-1	NA	TGTGCCACCAGTGATGGTGGACAGGGGGTGAACACTGAAGCTTTCTTT	CATSDGGQGVNTEAFF
TRBJ2-5	NA	TRBV28	NA	TGTGCCAGCAGTTTAGGCACAGGGTTTCGAGAGACCCAGTACTTC	CASSLGTGFRETQYF
TRBJ1-1	NA	TRBV18	NA	TGTGCCAGCTCACCAAATACAGGGCAGAACACTGAAGCTTTCTTT	CASSPNTGQNTEAFF
TRBJ1-6	TRBD1	TRBV2	NA	TGTGCCAGCATCGGACAAGGACAGGTCAATTCACCCCTCCACTTT	CASIGQGQVNSPLHF
TRBJ2-1	TRBD1	TRBV6-4	NA	TGTGCCAGCAGTGAGAGTAGGACAGGCGGTAATGAGCAGTTCTTC	CASSESRTGGNEQFF
TRBJ2-5	NA	TRBV6-5	NA	TGTGCCAGCAGTTACCAGCAGGATCTGGAGACCCAGTACTTC	CASSYQQDLETQYF
TRBJ1-5	NA	TRBV30	NA	TGTGCCTGGAGTGGAGGTTATGAACAGCCCCAGCATTTT	CAWSGGYEQPQHF
TRBJ1-1	NA	TRBV15	NA	TGTGCCACCAGCAGAGGGGACTTTACTTCTGAAGCTTTCTTT	CATSRGDFTSEAFF
TRBJ1-2	TRBD1	TRBV23-1	once	TGCGCCAGCAGTCGCCAACAGGGGGGTGGTGGCTACACCTTC	CASSRQQGGGGYTF
TRBJ2-7	NA	TRBV6-5	few	TGTGCCAGCAGCCAGATTAAGGAGAGCTCCTACGAGCAGTACTTC	CASSQIKESSYEQYF
TRBJ1-1	TRBD1	TRBV5-1	NA	TGCGCCAGCAGCCAAGGGACAGGGGACGAAGCTTTCTTT	CASSQGTGDEAFF
TRBJ2-1	TRBD2	TRBV27	few	TGTGCCAGCAGTTTTAATGGGGGGGACTCAATCCCCAATGAGCAGTTCTTC	CASSFNGGDSIPNEQFF
TRBJ1-1	NA	TRBV29-1	few	TGCAGCGTTGCAGTATCCGGAGGCGAAGCTTTCTTT	CSVAVSGGEAFF
TRBJ1-3	NA	TRBV18	NA	TGTGCCAGCTCAACCTCTATAACGAGGGGAAACACCATATATTTT	CASSTSITRGNTIYF
TRBJ1-1	NA	TRBV12-3/TRBV12-4	few	TGTGCCAGCAGTTTACTTAGAGACACTGAAGCTTTCTTT	CASSLLRDTEAFF
TRBJ2-5	TRBD2	TRBV18	NA	TGTGCCAGCTCACCAGATCGACTAGCTGAGACCCAGTACTTC	CASSPDRLAETQYF
TRBJ2-3	NA	TRBV5-1	NA	TGCGCCAGCAGCTTGGGTACCAGGGCTAGCACAGATACGCAGTATTTT	CASSLGTRASTDTQYF
TRBJ1-2	NA	TRBV7-3	NA	TGTGCCAGCAGCCCCCGGGCGGGCCACTATGGCTACACCTTC	CASSPRAGHYGYTF
TRBJ1-5	NA	TRBV6-1	NA	TGTGCCAGCAGTGACCGGGGTACTTATAGCAATCAGCCCCAGCATTTT	CASSDRGTYSNQPQHF
TRBJ2-1	TRBD2	TRBV6-4	NA	TGTGCCAGCAGTGTACATTTTATAGCGGGAGATGGTGAGCAGTTCTTC	CASSVHFIAGDGEQFF
TRBJ1-2	NA	TRBV11-2	NA	TGTGCCAGCAGCCCACTAACAGGGTGGGCTGGCTACACCTTC	CASSPLTGWAGYTF
TRBJ2-1	TRBD2	TRBV6-2/TRBV6-3	once	TGTGCCAGCAGTTACTCTATCCTGGGACTAGCCACCTACAATGAGCAGTTCTTC	CASSYSILGLATYNEQFF
TRBJ2-4	TRBD1	TRBV20-1	NA	TGCAGTGCTAGTGATACTGGACAGGGGTCTTACATTCAGTACTTC	CSASDTGQGSYIQYF
TRBJ1-1	NA	TRBV9	few	TGTGCCAGCAGCAGGTGGGGCCTCATGAACACTGAAGCTTTCTTT	CASSRWGLMNTEAFF
TRBJ2-5	TRBD1	TRBV11-3	NA	TGTGCCAGCAAAGCTCACGGGACAGCAATAAAGACCCAGTACTTC	CASKAHGTAIKTQYF
TRBJ1-1	TRBD1	TRBV29-1	NA	TGCAGCGTGTCCGGGACAGGGGGCGTTGAAGCTTTCTTT	CSVSGTGGVEAFF
TRBJ2-2	NA	TRBV30	NA	TGTGCCTGGAGACTCAACACCGGGGAGCTGTTTTTT	CAWRLNTGELFF
TRBJ2-5	TRBD2	TRBV9	NA	TGTGCCAGCAGCGTCACTAGCGGGAGGGAGACCCAGTACTTC	CASSVTSGRETQYF
TRBJ1-4	NA	TRBV28	NA	TGTGCCAGCACACGGGATTTCGAAAAACTGTTTTTT	CASTRDFEKLFF
TRBJ1-4	TRBD1	TRBV28	NA	TGTGCCAGCAGTTTGCAAGGGGGCGATGAAAAACTGTTTTTT	CASSLQGGDEKLFF
TRBJ2-3	TRBD1	TRBV9	NA	TGTGCCAGCAGCGCCAGACAGGGGGAGGGCACAGATACGCAGTATTTT	CASSARQGEGTDTQYF
TRBJ2-3	NA	TRBV27	NA	TGTGCCAGCAGGCCAAGTGAATTACTCCCGGGCCCACGGGATGGAGCAGATACGCAGTATTTT	CASRPSELLPGPRDGADTQYF
TRBJ1-6	NA	TRBV14	NA	TGTGCCAGCAGCCGGCAAAATTCACCCCTCCACTTT	CASSRQNSPLHF
TRBJ2-3	TRBD1	TRBV7-3	few	TGTGCCAGCAGCTCTGGACAGGGGAACACAGATACGCAGTATTTT	CASSSGQGNTDTQYF
TRBJ1-6	NA	TRBV4-2	NA	TGTGCCAGCAGCCAAGTTGATCCGGGGAATTCACCCCTCCACTTT	CASSQVDPGNSPLHF
TRBJ2-1	TRBD2	TRBV4-1	NA	TGCGCCAGCAGAGGGCCTAGCGGGACGACCTACAATGAGCAGTTCTTC	CASRGPSGTTYNEQFF
TRBJ2-2	TRBD1	TRBV4-3	NA	TGCGCCAGCAGCCAGGATACAGGGGGGATCACCGGGGAGCTGTTTTTT	CASSQDTGGITGELFF
TRBJ2-1	TRBD1	TRBV28	NA	TGTGCCAGCAGTCCGATGGTGGGACAGGCGGTTGAGCAGTTCTTC	CASSPMVGQAVEQFF
TRBJ1-1	NA	TRBV4-3	once	TGCGCCAGCAGCCAAGATCGAGGACAGTTTGGCACTGAAGCTTTCTTT	CASSQDRGQFGTEAFF
TRBJ1-2	TRBD1	TRBV3-1/TRBV3-2	NA	TGTGCCAGCAGCCGCCGGGACAGGGGGAATGGCTACACCTTC	CASSRRDRGNGYTF
TRBJ2-1	TRBD2	TRBV11-3	NA	TGTGCCAGCAGCTTGGGGACTAGCGCAGCTGAGCAGTTCTTC	CASSLGTSAAEQFF
TRBJ1-3	TRBD1	TRBV27	NA	TGTGCCAGCAGTACTCTTTTGGCAGGGGGCTTAGCTGGAAACACCATATATTTT	CASSTLLAGGLAGNTIYF